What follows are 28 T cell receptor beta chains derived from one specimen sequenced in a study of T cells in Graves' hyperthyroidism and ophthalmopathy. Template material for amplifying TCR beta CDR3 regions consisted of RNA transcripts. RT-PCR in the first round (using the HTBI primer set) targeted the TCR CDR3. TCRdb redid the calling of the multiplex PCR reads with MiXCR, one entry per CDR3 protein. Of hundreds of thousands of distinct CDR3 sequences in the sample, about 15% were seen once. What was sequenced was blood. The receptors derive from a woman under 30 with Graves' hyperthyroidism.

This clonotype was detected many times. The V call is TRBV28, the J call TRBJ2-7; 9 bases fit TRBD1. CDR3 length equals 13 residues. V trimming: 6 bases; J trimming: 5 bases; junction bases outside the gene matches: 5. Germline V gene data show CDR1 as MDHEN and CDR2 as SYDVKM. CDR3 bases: TGTGCCAGCAGATGGACAGGGGCTAACGAGCAGTACTTC. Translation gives CASRWTGANEQYF.

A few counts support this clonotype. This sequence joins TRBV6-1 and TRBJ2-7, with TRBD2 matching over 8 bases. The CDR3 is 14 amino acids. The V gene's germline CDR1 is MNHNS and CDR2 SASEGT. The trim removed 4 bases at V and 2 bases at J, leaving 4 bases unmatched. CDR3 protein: CASSGASGPYEQYF. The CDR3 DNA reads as TGTGCCAGCAGTGGTGCTAGCGGGCCCTACGAGCAGTACTTC.

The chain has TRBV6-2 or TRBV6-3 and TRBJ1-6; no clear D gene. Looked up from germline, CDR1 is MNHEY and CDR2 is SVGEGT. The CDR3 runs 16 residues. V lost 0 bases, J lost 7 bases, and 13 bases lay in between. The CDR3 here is CASSYSMMWGNSPLHF. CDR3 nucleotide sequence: TGTGCCAGCAGTTACTCGATGATGTGGGGAAATTCACCCCTCCACTTT.

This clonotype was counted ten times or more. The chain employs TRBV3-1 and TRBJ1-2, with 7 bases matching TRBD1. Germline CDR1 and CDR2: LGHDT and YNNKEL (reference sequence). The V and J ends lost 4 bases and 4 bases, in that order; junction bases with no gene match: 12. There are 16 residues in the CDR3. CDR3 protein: CASSRDSQAPLYGYTF. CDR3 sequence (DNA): TGTGCCAGCAGCCGGGACAGTCAAGCCCCGCTCTATGGCTACACCTTC.

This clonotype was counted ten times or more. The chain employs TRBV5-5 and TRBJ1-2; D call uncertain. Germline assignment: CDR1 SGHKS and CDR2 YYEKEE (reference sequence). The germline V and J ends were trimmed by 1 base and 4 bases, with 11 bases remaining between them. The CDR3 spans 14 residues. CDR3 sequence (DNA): TGTGCCAGCAGCTTGCCCTTAGGAAGCTATGGCTACACCTTC. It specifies CASSLPLGSYGYTF.

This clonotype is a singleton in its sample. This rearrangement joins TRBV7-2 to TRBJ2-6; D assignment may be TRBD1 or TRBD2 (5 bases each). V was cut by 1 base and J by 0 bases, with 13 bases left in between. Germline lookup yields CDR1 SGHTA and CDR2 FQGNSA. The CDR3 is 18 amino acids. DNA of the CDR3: TGTGCCAGCAGCTTAGGGCAGGGACCTACCTCTGGGGCCAACGTCCTGACTTTC. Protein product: CASSLGQGPTSGANVLTF.

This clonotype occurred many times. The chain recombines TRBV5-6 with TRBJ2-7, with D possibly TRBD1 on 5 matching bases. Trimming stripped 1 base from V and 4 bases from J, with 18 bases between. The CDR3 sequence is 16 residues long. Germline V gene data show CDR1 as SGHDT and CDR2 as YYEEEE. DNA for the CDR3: TGTGCCAGCAGCTTGACAGGATCCCAGTCTTGGTACGAGCAGTACTTC. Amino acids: CASSLTGSQSWYEQYF.

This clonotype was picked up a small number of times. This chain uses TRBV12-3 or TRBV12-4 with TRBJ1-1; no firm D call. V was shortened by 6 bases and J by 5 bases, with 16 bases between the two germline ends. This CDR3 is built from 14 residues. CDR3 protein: CASSPQTAYTEAFF. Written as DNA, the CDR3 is TGTGCCAGCAGCCCCCAGACTGCTTATACTGAAGCTTTCTTT.

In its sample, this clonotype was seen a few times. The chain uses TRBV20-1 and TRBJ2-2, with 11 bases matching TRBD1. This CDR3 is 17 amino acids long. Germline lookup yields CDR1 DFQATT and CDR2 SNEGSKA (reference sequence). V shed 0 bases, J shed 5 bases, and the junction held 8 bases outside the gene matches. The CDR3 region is CSARDTGQGASTGELFF. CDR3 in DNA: TGCAGTGCTAGAGACACCGGACAGGGGGCGAGTACCGGGGAGCTGTTTTTT.

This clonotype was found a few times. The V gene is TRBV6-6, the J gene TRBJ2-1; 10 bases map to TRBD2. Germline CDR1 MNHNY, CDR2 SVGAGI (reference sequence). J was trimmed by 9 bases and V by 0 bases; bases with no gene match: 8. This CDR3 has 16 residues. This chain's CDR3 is CASSYSGAGGQAEQFF. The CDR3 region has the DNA TGTGCCAGCAGTTACTCAGGAGCGGGAGGGCAAGCTGAGCAGTTCTTC.

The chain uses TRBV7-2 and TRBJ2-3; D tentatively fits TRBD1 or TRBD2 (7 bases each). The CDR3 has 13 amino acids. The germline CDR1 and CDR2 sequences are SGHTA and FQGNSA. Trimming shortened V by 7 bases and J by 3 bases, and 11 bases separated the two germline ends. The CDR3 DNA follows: TGTGCCAGCATGCAGGGGGGGACAGATACGCAGTATTTT. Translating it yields CASMQGGTDTQYF. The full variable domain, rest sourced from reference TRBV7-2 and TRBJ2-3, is GAGVSQSPSNKVTEKGKDVELRCDPISGHTALYWYRQSLGQGLEFLIYFQGNSAPDKSGLPSDRFSAERTGGSVSTLTIQRTQQEDSAVYLCASMQGGTDTQYFGPGTRLTVL.

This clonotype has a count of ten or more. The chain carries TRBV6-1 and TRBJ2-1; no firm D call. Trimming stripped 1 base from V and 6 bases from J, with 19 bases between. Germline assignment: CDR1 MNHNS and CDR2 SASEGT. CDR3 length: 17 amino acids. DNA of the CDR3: TGTGCCAGCAGTGAAGGCGTCGCGGCCCCCGGGCCCAATGAGCAGTTCTTC. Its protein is CASSEGVAAPGPNEQFF.

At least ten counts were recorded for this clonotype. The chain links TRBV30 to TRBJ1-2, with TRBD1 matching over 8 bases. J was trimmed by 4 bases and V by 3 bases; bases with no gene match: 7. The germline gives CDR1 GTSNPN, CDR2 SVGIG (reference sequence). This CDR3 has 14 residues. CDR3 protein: CAWSGDRRGYGYTF. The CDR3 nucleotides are TGTGCCTGGAGCGGGGACAGGCGCGGCTATGGCTACACCTTC.

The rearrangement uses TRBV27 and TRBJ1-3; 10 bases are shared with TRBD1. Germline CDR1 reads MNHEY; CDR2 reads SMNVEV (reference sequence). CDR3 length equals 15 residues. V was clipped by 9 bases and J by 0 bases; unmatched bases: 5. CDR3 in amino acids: CASGRTGGSGNTIYF. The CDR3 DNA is TGTGCCAGTGGAAGGACAGGGGGCTCTGGAAACACCATATATTTT.

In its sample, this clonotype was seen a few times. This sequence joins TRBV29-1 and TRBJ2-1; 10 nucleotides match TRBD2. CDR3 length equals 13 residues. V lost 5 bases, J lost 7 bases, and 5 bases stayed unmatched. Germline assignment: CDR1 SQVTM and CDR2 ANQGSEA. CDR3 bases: TGCAGCGTTTCGGCTAGCGGGAGTAATGAGCAGTTCTTC. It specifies CSVSASGSNEQFF.

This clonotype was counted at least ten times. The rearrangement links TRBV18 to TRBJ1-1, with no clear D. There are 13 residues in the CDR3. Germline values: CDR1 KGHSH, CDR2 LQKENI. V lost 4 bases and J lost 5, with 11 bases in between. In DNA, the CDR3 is TGTGCCAGCTCACAAGTGACGGCGACTGAAGCTTTCTTT. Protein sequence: CASSQVTATEAFF.

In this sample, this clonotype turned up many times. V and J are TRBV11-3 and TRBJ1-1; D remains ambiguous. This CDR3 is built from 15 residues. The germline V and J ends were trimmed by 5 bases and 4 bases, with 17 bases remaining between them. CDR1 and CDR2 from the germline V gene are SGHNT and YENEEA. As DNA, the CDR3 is TGTGCCAGCAGCCCCTGGACCGAAAGCAGCACTGAAGCTTTCTTT. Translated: CASSPWTESSTEAFF.

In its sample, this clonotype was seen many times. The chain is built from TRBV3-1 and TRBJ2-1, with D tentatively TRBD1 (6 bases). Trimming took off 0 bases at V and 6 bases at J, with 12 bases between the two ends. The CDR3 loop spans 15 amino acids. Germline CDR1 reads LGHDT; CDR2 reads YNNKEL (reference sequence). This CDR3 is CASSQDRGRPNEQFF. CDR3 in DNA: TGTGCCAGCAGCCAAGACAGGGGCCGCCCCAATGAGCAGTTCTTC.

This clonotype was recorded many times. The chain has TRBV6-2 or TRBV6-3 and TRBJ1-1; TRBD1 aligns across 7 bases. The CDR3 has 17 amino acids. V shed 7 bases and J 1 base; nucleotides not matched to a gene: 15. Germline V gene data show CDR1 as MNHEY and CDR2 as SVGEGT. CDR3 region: CASTYRKTGAGNTEAFF. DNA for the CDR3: TGTGCCAGCACCTACCGAAAAACAGGGGCCGGGAACACTGAAGCTTTCTTT.

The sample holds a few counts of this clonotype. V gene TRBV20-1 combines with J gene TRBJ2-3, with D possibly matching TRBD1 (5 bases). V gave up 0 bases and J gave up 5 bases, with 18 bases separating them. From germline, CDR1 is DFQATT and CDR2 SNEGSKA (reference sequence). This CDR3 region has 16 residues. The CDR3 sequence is CSARDSFRQGLDTQYF. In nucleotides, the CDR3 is TGCAGTGCTAGAGATTCTTTTCGGCAGGGCTTAGATACGCAGTATTTT.

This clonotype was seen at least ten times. CDR3 DNA: TGTGCCACCAGCAGAGATTCTTATGCAGGGGACAGCAATCAGCCCCAGCATTTT. This gives the protein CATSRDSYAGDSNQPQHF. The rearrangement uses TRBV15 and TRBJ1-5; tentatively, D is TRBD1 (6 bases). CDR3 length: 18 residues. V lost 0 bases, J lost 1 base, and 16 bases lay in between. CDR1 and CDR2 from the germline V gene are LNHNV and YYDKDF (reference sequence).

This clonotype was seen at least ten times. CDR3 region: CASSLGEKNTEAFF. The CDR3 DNA is TGTGCCAGCAGCTTAGGCGAGAAGAACACTGAAGCTTTCTTT. V is TRBV13 and J is TRBJ1-1; D is undetermined. The germline V gene encodes CDR1 PRHDT and CDR2 FYEKMQ (reference sequence). V lost 0 bases, J lost 1 base, and 6 bases lay in between. This CDR3 has 14 amino acids.

The DNA for the CDR3 is TGTGCCAGCAGCTTAAGGGGACAGAGTACCTACAATGAGCAGTTCTTC. Protein: CASSLRGQSTYNEQFF. V usage is TRBV11-3 and J usage is TRBJ2-1; 7 bases are shared with TRBD1. Per the germline V gene, CDR1 is SGHNT and CDR2 is YENEEA. Trimming at V came to 2 bases and at J to 2 bases, leaving 6 bases not matched to a gene. CDR3 length: 16 residues.

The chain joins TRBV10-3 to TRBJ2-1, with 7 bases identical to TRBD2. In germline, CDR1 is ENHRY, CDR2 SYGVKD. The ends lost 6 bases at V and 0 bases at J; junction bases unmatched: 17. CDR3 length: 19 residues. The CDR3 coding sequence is TGTGCCATCAGCCAACGGCTGGGGGGGAACCCTAGCTCCTACAATGAGCAGTTCTTC. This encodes CAISQRLGGNPSSYNEQFF.

CDR3 nucleotide sequence: TGTGCCAGCAGCGCCGGTGGGAAAATATCCTACGAGCAGTACTTC. Translated, it gives CASSAGGKISYEQYF. This chain joins TRBV7-9 and TRBJ2-7, with D unresolved. The CDR3 contains 15 residues. Germline V CDR1 and CDR2: SEHNR, FQNEAQ (reference sequence). The V end was cut by 5 bases, the J end by 1 base, with 15 bases between.

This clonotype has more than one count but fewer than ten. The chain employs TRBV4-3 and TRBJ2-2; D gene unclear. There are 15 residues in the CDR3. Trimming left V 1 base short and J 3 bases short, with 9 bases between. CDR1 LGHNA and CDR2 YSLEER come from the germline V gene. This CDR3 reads CASSQAYGYTGELFF. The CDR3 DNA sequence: TGCGCCAGCAGCCAAGCATACGGGTACACCGGGGAGCTGTTTTTT.

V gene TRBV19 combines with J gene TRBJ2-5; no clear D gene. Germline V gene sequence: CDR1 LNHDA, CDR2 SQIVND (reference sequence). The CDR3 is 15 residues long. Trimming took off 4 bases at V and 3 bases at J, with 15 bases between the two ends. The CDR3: CASSSVDPTKETQYF. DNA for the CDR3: TGTGCCAGTAGTAGCGTGGACCCGACCAAAGAGACCCAGTACTTC.

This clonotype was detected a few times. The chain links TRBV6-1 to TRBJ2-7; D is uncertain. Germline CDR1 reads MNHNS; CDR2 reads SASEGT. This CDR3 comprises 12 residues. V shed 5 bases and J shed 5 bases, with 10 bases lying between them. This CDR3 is CASSTPFHEQYF. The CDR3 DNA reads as TGTGCCAGCAGTACTCCTTTCCACGAGCAGTACTTC.